What follows describes a single T cell receptor beta chain. These data are taken from a study of blood T cell repertoires in COVID-19. The V gene's germline CDR1 is SGHRS and CDR2 YFSETQ. V shed 7 bases, J shed 3 bases, and the junction held 12 bases outside the gene matches. The CDR3 has 15 residues. Method: immunoSEQ multiplex PCR; TCRdb's copy keeps in-frame clones and lacks some. Among about 60,000 clones listed, 80% to 90% were seen once. The TCR was taken from a human donor in a cohort sampled during active COVID-19. V usage is TRBV5-1 and J usage is TRBJ2-7; TRBD1 agrees at 8 bases. The specimen sequenced was peripheral blood. CDR3 sequence: CASPLKRDRGYEQYF. Here the CDR3 DNA reads TGCGCCAGCCCCCTCAAGAGAGACAGGGGCTACGAGCAGTACTTC.